The rows below give T cell receptor beta chains drawn from one sample of a study of blood T cell repertoires in COVID-19. Using immunoSEQ multiplex PCR, the repertoire was profiled, and TCRdb retains in-frame clones only, with some absent. The sample lists 50,000 to 70,000 clones, less than 85% occurring once. The sample was peripheral blood. The receptors stem from a man aged 65 to 85 with active COVID-19. CDR3s include the opening cysteine and the closing phenylalanine or tryptophan. The D gene is left open where the match is weak. Clone size is given for some rows only: seen once, a few or many times, or a class if the clone is expanded.

len,j_gene,v_gene,abundance,d_gene,CDR3aa,CDR3nt
16,TRBJ2-1,TRBV30,.,TRBD2,CAWSVAGGASYNEQFF,TGTGCCTGGAGTGTAGCGGGAGGGGCTTCCTACAATGAGCAGTTCTTC
15,TRBJ2-5,TRBV29-1,.,.,CSVEDSPARKETQYF,TGCAGCGTTGAAGATAGTCCCGCAAGAAAAGAGACCCAGTACTTC
14,TRBJ2-3,TRBV4-3,.,TRBD1,CASSQQGATDTQYF,TGCGCCAGCAGCCAGCAGGGGGCCACAGATACGCAGTATTTT
16,TRBJ2-3,TRBV7-9,few,TRBD2,CASSLSLAGAVDTQYF,TGTGCCAGCAGCTTATCCTTAGCGGGAGCTGTAGATACGCAGTATTTT
14,TRBJ2-2,TRBV7-8,.,TRBD1,CASRLDRAPGELFF,TGTGCCAGCAGGTTGGACAGGGCCCCCGGGGAGCTGTTTTTT
17,TRBJ1-3,TRBV28,.,.,CASSYPRQRSSGNTIYF,TGTGCCAGCAGTTATCCCCGACAGAGGAGCTCTGGAAACACCATATATTTT
18,TRBJ2-7,TRBV4-1,.,.,CASSQGRATRDFLYEQYF,TGCGCCAGCAGCCAAGGGCGGGCCACCAGAGACTTTTTGTACGAGCAGTACTTC
15,TRBJ2-5,TRBV5-6,.,.,CASSLEGVRIETQYF,TGTGCCAGCAGCTTGGAGGGGGTAAGGATAGAGACCCAGTACTTC
16,TRBJ2-3,TRBV24-1,.,TRBD2,CATSDLAGGGPDTQYF,TGTGCCACCAGTGATTTGGCGGGAGGGGGCCCAGATACGCAGTATTTT
11,TRBJ2-5,TRBV19,.,.,CASSISETQYF,TGTGCCAGTAGTATTTCGGAGACCCAGTACTTC
14,TRBJ2-1,TRBV11-3,.,.,CASSLADRRAEQFF,TGTGCCAGCAGCTTAGCTGACAGGCGGGCTGAGCAGTTCTTC
17,TRBJ1-1,TRBV18,.,TRBD1,CASSPSRDSRKNTEAFF,TGTGCCAGCTCACCTTCCCGGGACAGCCGGAAGAACACTGAAGCTTTCTTT
13,TRBJ2-6,TRBV9,.,.,CASTRDGANVLTF,TGTGCCAGCACTCGGGATGGGGCCAACGTCCTGACTTTC
16,TRBJ2-7,TRBV5-6,.,TRBD1,CASSLGMGTATYEQYF,TGTGCCAGCAGCTTGGGCATGGGGACAGCCACCTACGAGCAGTACTTC
14,TRBJ1-6,TRBV7-3,once,TRBD1,CASSYRGADSPLHF,TGTGCCAGCAGCTACAGGGGCGCGGATTCACCCCTCCACTTT
16,TRBJ2-7,TRBV27,.,.,CASSSPLGQAGYEQYF,TGTGCCAGCAGTTCCCCACTTGGGCAGGCGGGCTACGAGCAGTACTTC
14,TRBJ1-2,TRBV2,.,TRBD1,CASSVNRGLRGYTF,TGTGCCAGCAGTGTTAACAGGGGGCTCCGTGGCTACACCTTC
13,TRBJ1-5,TRBV7-2,.,.,CASSLQGDQPQHF,TGTGCCAGCAGCTTGCAGGGCGATCAGCCCCAGCATTTT
14,TRBJ1-5,TRBV6-6,.,TRBD1,CASSRQGTGQPQHF,TGTGCCAGCAGTCGACAGGGAACCGGTCAGCCCCAGCATTTT
14,TRBJ2-1,TRBV2,.,.,CASITLVSYNEQFF,TGTGCCAGCATCACCCTAGTCTCCTACAATGAGCAGTTCTTC
16,TRBJ1-6,TRBV7-3,.,TRBD1,CASSEEGQGYNSPLHF,TGTGCCAGCAGCGAAGAAGGACAGGGTTATAATTCACCCCTCCACTTT
13,TRBJ2-7,TRBV2,.,TRBD1,CASSGTGGYEQYF,TGTGCCAGCAGTGGGACAGGGGGCTACGAGCAGTACTTC
15,TRBJ2-1,TRBV11-2,.,.,CASRSDSSSYNEQFF,TGTGCCAGCAGATCCGACTCGTCCTCCTACAATGAGCAGTTCTTC
15,TRBJ1-1,TRBV18,.,TRBD1,CASSPPGQSNTEAFF,TGTGCCAGCTCACCACCGGGACAGTCGAACACTGAAGCTTTCTTT
15,TRBJ2-3,TRBV30,few,.,CAWSVQRQGTDTQYF,TGTGCCTGGAGTGTACAAAGGCAGGGGACAGATACGCAGTATTTT
17,TRBJ1-1,TRBV7-2,.,.,CASSLTGKGDGNTEAFF,TGTGCCAGCAGCCTGACAGGTAAAGGTGATGGGAACACTGAAGCTTTCTTT
13,TRBJ2-5,TRBV29-1,.,TRBD2,CSCLAEDQETQYF,TGCAGCTGTCTAGCGGAGGACCAAGAGACCCAGTACTTC
14,TRBJ1-1,TRBV27,.,.,CASSLWRADTEAFF,TGTGCCAGCAGTCTTTGGAGGGCAGACACTGAAGCTTTCTTT
16,TRBJ1-3,TRBV18,.,TRBD1,CASSPGQGTSGNTIYF,TGTGCCAGCTCACCAGGACAGGGGACATCTGGAAACACCATATATTTT
13,TRBJ1-5,TRBV23-1,.,.,CASSQSPDQPQHF,TGCGCCAGCAGTCAATCCCCTGATCAGCCCCAGCATTTT
13,TRBJ2-1,TRBV18,.,.,CASSPLSGDEQFF,TGTGCCAGCTCACCACTAAGCGGCGATGAGCAGTTCTTC
15,TRBJ2-1,TRBV6-1,.,.,CASSEGRGGYNEQFF,TGTGCCAGCAGTGAGGGGAGGGGGGGCTACAATGAGCAGTTCTTC
14,TRBJ1-6,TRBV7-2,.,TRBD1,CASSPGGGNSPLHF,TGTGCCAGCAGCCCAGGAGGGGGCAATTCACCCCTCCACTTT
13,TRBJ1-1,TRBV7-2,.,.,CASSRQINTEAFF,TGTGCCAGCAGTCGACAAATCAACACTGAAGCTTTCTTT
16,TRBJ1-2,TRBV7-4,.,TRBD1,CASSLSGDRANYGYTF,TGTGCCAGCAGCTTATCCGGCGACAGGGCTAACTATGGCTACACCTTC
13,TRBJ1-1,TRBV27,.,.,CASSSRRDTEAFF,TGTGCCAGCAGTTCCCGCAGGGACACTGAAGCTTTCTTT
17,TRBJ2-5,TRBV5-4,.,TRBD2,CASRKGLAESQVETQYF,TGTGCCAGCCGAAAGGGACTAGCGGAGTCTCAAGTCGAGACCCAGTACTTC
16,TRBJ2-1,TRBV3-1/TRBV3-2,.,.,CASSSGGASSYNEQFF,TGTGCCAGCAGCTCTGGAGGGGCAAGCTCCTACAATGAGCAGTTCTTC
15,TRBJ1-4,TRBV5-8,.,.,CASSPRDSRNEKLFF,TGTGCCAGCAGCCCCCGGGATTCCCGAAATGAAAAACTGTTTTTT
12,TRBJ2-7,TRBV12-3/TRBV12-4,.,.,CASSRDIYEQYF,TGTGCCAGCAGCCGGGACATCTACGAGCAGTACTTC
14,TRBJ2-7,TRBV19,.,TRBD1,CASKGQGTSYEQYF,TGTGCCAGTAAGGGACAGGGGACCTCCTACGAGCAGTACTTC
16,TRBJ2-7,TRBV14,.,TRBD2,CASSQRLAGSSYEQYF,TGTGCCAGCAGCCAGCGACTAGCGGGAAGCTCCTACGAGCAGTACTTC
15,TRBJ1-1,TRBV18,once,.,CASSPTIQGQSEAFF,TGTGCCAGCTCACCCACGATTCAAGGACAGTCAGAAGCTTTCTTT
14,TRBJ2-1,TRBV29-1,.,TRBD2,CSVAFGTTDNEQFF,TGCAGCGTTGCTTTCGGGACTACTGACAATGAGCAGTTCTTC
14,TRBJ2-7,TRBV28,.,TRBD1,CASSYSDRAGEQYF,TGTGCCAGCAGCTATTCGGACAGGGCGGGAGAGCAGTACTTC
13,TRBJ2-1,TRBV27,.,.,CASSLANGTPQFF,TGTGCCAGCAGTTTGGCTAACGGGACTCCGCAGTTCTTC
13,TRBJ2-5,TRBV7-8,.,.,CASSLGQGETQYF,TGTGCCAGCAGCTTAGGTCAGGGCGAGACCCAGTACTTC
14,TRBJ1-5,TRBV9,.,.,CASSVGPSNQPQHF,TGTGCCAGCAGCGTAGGGCCGAGCAATCAGCCCCAGCATTTT